The next 3 T cell receptor beta chains were all read from a single sample in a study of T cell responses to AZD1222 COVID-19 vaccine. Assay used: immunoSEQ multiplex PCR; TCRdb lists only in-frame clones, some missing. The sample shows approximately 200,000 clones, approximately 95% of them seen only once. The material sequenced was peripheral blood, taken 28 days after the second AZD1222 dose. The receptors were sampled from an adult who received the AZD1222 COVID-19 vaccine.

The chain couples TRBV6-5 to TRBJ2-5; maybe TRBD2 (5 bases). This CDR3 has 13 amino acids. Trimming removed 6 bases at V and 5 bases at J, with 13 bases between. From germline, CDR1 is MNHEY and CDR2 SVGAGI. The CDR3 sequence: CASRPSGLETQYF. The CDR3, as DNA: TGTGCCAGCAGACCCTCGGGGTTGGAGACCCAGTACTTC.

This clone was detected once. The rearrangement joins TRBV6-5 to TRBJ1-5; D gene uncertain. The CDR3 spans 14 residues. CDR1 is MNHEY, CDR2 SVGAGI, per germline. Trimming stripped 8 bases from V and 5 bases from J, with 16 bases between. CDR3 DNA: TGTGCCAGCCAAACTAATTGGAGGGATCAGCCCCAGCATTTT. Protein sequence: CASQTNWRDQPQHF.

This rearrangement joins TRBV19 to TRBJ1-2; unclear D gene. This CDR3 spans 14 amino acids. The V end lost 4 bases, the J end lost 5 bases, and 14 bases lay between the germline ends. Germline V gene lookup returns CDR1 LNHDA and CDR2 SQIVND (reference sequence). This CDR3 is CASSSGGSGYGYTF. As DNA, the CDR3 is TGTGCCAGTAGTAGCGGAGGGAGCGGGTATGGCTACACCTTC.